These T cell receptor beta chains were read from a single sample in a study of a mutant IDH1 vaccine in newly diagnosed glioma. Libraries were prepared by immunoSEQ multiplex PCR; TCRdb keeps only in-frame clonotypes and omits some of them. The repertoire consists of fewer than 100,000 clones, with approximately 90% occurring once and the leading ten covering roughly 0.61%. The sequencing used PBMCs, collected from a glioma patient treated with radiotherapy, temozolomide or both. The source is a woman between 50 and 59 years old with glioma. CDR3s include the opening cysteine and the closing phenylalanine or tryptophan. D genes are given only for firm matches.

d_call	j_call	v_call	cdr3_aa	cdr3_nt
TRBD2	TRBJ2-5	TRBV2	CASTQEASGTETQYF	TGTGCCAGCACCCAGGAGGCTAGCGGGACAGAGACCCAGTACTTC
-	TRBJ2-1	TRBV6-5	CASSYARGSSYNEQFF	TGTGCCAGCAGTTACGCGAGGGGGAGTTCCTACAATGAGCAGTTCTTC
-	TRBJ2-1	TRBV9	CASSVSRVSSYNEQFF	TGTGCCAGCAGCGTTTCGAGGGTTAGCTCCTACAATGAGCAGTTCTTC
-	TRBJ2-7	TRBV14	CASSQSRHDPYEQYF	TGTGCCAGCAGCCAATCCCGACACGACCCCTACGAGCAGTACTTC
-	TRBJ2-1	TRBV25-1	CASSEVTSVGEQFF	TGTGCCAGCAGTGAAGTGACCAGCGTGGGTGAGCAGTTCTTC
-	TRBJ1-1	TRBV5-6	CASSLGPEAFF	TGTGCCAGCAGCTTGGGCCCTGAAGCTTTCTTT
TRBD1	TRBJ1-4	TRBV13	CASSEPGQGGEKLFF	TGTGCCAGCAGCGAGCCGGGACAGGGAGGTGAAAAACTGTTTTTT
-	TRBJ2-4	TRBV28	CASSLPGVAKNIQYF	TGTGCCAGCAGTTTACCGGGAGTGGCCAAAAACATTCAGTACTTC
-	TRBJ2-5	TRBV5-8	CASPKDWNQETQYF	TGTGCCAGCCCCAAGGACTGGAACCAAGAGACCCAGTACTTC
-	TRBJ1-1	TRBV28	CASSSRRGFGAFF	TGTGCCAGCAGTTCTCGGAGGGGTTTTGGTGCTTTCTTT
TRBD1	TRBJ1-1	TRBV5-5	CASSLPGQMNTEAFF	TGTGCCAGCAGCTTACCGGGACAGATGAACACTGAAGCTTTCTTT